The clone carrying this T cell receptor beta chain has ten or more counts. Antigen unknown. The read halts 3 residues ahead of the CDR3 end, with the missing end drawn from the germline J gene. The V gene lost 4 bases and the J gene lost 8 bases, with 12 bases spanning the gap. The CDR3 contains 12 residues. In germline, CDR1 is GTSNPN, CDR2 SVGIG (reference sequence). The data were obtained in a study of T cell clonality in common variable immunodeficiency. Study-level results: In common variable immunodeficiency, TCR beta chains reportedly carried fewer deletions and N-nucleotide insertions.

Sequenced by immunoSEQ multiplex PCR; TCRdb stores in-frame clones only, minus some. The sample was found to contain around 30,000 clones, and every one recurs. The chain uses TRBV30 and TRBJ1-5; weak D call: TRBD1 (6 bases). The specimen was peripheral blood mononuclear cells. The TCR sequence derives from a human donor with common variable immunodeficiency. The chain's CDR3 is CAWNTGWEPQHF. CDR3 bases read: TGTGCCTGGAACACAGGGTGGGAGCCC.